Reported below is one T cell receptor beta chain. The CDR3 runs 15 residues. With 1 base clipped from V and 5 bases from J, the junction kept 4 bases outside the gene matches. Per the germline V gene, CDR1 is SEHNR and CDR2 is FQNEAQ (reference sequence). Libraries were prepared by immunoSEQ multiplex PCR; TCRdb keeps only in-frame clonotypes and omits some of them. Of some 98,000 clones in the sample, less than 90% were seen once. The sample is drawn from a study of cytomegalovirus exposure and HLA in healthy donors. Overall study context: The 120 validation repertoires used the same platform as the approximately 670 first-cohort repertoires (as reported by a later analysis).

The J gene is TRBJ2-1, the V gene TRBV7-9; 8 bases match TRBD2. The specimen was PBMCs. The sequence derives from a young man in good health and CMV-seropositive. CDR3 sequence reads: CASSLGSGSHNEQFF. The CDR3 DNA reads as TGTGCCAGCAGCTTAGGAAGCGGGAGCCACAATGAGCAGTTCTTC.